This T cell receptor beta chain was found in a study of T cell responses to AZD1222 COVID-19 vaccine. Regarding this clone: Its antigen remains unknown.

The germline V gene has CDR1 MNHEY and CDR2 SMNVEV (reference sequence). Trimming took 4 bases from V and 2 from J, leaving 18 bases between them. The CDR3 is 16 amino acids. Whole-study findings and limits: Among the donors, most were white British and more were female, and clonal diversity was possibly underestimated. Sampled repertoires all dated from after the peak T cell response. A rise in Spike-specific TCR breadth and depth followed two AZD1222 doses. Seropositivity was recorded at baseline in only 6 or 7 AZD1222 recipients.

Measured with immunoSEQ multiplex PCR; TCRdb has only the in-frame clones, and not every one. The sample records over 150,000 clones, 70% to 90% being singletons. Sequences were derived from peripheral blood, sampled 28 days after the second AZD1222 dose. The rearrangement uses TRBV27 and TRBJ2-7; D perhaps matches TRBD2 (6 bases). This TCR derives from an adult who received the AZD1222 COVID-19 vaccine. CDR3 sequence reads: CASSSSGTGVPYEQYF. The DNA of the CDR3 is TGTGCCAGCAGTTCATCCGGGACGGGAGTCCCCTACGAGCAGTACTTC.